These 32 T cell receptor beta chains originate from one sample sequenced in a study of T-cell reconstitution after alpha-beta-depleted transplantation in children. General study points: Newly produced T cells mostly accounted for T-cell counts and diversity one year post-transplant.

These TCRs' antigens remain unknown. Unique molecular identifiers were incorporated during preparation of the TCRbeta library. MiXCR, run by TCRdb on the PCR reads, gives a single entry per CDR3 protein. Of around 300,000 distinct CDR3 sequences in the sample, about 7.3% were seen once. The input for sequencing was peripheral blood, taken 360 days after TCRalphabeta/CD19-depleted stem cell transplant. The origin of the receptors is a female patient aged 2-10 years who had a stem cell transplant for Fanconi anemia, so the T cells may come from the graft donor.

This chain's CDR3 is CASSPMGVEGEQYF. DNA for the CDR3: TGCGCCAGCAGCCCCATGGGTGTCGAGGGCGAGCAGTACTTC. This rearrangement joins TRBV5-1 to TRBJ2-7; tentatively, D is TRBD2 (5 bases). CDR1 is SGHRS, CDR2 YFSETQ, per germline. The CDR3 is 14 residues long. Trimming removed 4 bases from V and 6 bases from J, with 17 bases in between. The variable domain in full, completed from reference TRBV5-1 and TRBJ2-7, reads KAGVTQTPRYLIKTRGQQVTLSCSPISGHRSVSWYQQTPGQGLQFLFEYFSETQRNKGNFPGRFSGRQFSNSRSEMNVSTLELGDSALYLCASSPMGVEGEQYFGPGTRLTVT.

This clonotype was counted between two and nine times. The chain links TRBV19 to TRBJ1-1; no firm D call. The CDR3 covers 13 residues. Germline V lookup: CDR1 LNHDA, CDR2 SQIVND (reference sequence). V gave up 2 bases and J gave up 1 base, with 5 bases separating them. The CDR3 nucleotides read TGTGCCAGTAGTATAATACGGAACACTGAAGCTTTCTTT. Encoded protein: CASSIIRNTEAFF.

In this sample, this clonotype turned up many times. The chain employs TRBV28 and TRBJ2-7; tentatively, D is TRBD2 (5 bases). Germline CDR1 MDHEN, CDR2 SYDVKM. The CDR3 contains 14 residues. V lost 4 bases to trimming and J lost 5 bases, with 15 bases between them. The chain's CDR3 is CASSSNLAPHEQYV. CDR3 nucleotide sequence: TGTGCCAGCAGTTCTAACTTAGCGCCCCACGAGCAGTACGTC.

This clonotype showed up many times. The rearrangement uses TRBV29-1 and TRBJ2-3; the D is unclear. Trimming pared 3 bases from V and 3 bases from J, leaving 16 bases between. Germline V lookup: CDR1 SQVTM, CDR2 ANQGSEA. CDR3 length: 15 residues. This CDR3 reads CSVDGWPGMTDTQYF. CDR3 DNA: TGCAGCGTTGATGGTTGGCCTGGGATGACAGATACGCAGTATTTT.

This clonotype was seen at least ten times. The gene calls are TRBV6-5 and TRBJ2-1; 8 nucleotides line up with TRBD2. The V gene end was trimmed by 6 bases and the J gene end by 6 bases; junction bases not matched to a gene: 19. The length of the CDR3 is 18 residues. The germline V gene encodes CDR1 MNHEY and CDR2 SVGAGI. The CDR3 here is CASSRSRGGRTGSNEQFF. The CDR3 bases are TGTGCCAGCAGCCGAAGTCGGGGGGGCCGGACTGGTTCCAATGAGCAGTTCTTC.

V usage is TRBV7-9 and J usage is TRBJ1-1; 7 bases line up with TRBD1. The CDR3 runs to 14 residues. CDR1 and CDR2 from the germline V gene are SEHNR and FQNEAQ (reference sequence). The trim removed 2 bases at V and 5 bases at J, leaving 5 bases unmatched. The CDR3 DNA follows: TGTGCCAGCAGCTTATCGGCAGGGGGTACTGAAGCTTTCTTT. This codes for CASSLSAGGTEAFF.

Concerning this clonotype itself: Sequence at one end of the junction differs from germline and may be a read error. DNA for the CDR3: TGTGCCAGCAGCAAACAGGGAGGAGCTTACTTT. It encodes CASSKQGGAYF. V and J are TRBV13 and TRBJ1-1, with D perhaps TRBD1 (6 bases). The CDR3 contains 11 residues. Germline V gene lookup returns CDR1 PRHDT and CDR2 FYEKMQ (reference sequence).

In this sample, this clonotype turned up many times. Since a much larger clone is just one base distant, this may be a read error. J is TRBJ1-1 and V is TRBV7-9; D is possibly TRBD1 (6 bases). Looked up from germline, CDR1 is SEHNR and CDR2 is FQNEAQ (reference sequence). V was clipped by 1 base and J by 4 bases, with 7 bases between them. The CDR3 is 13 residues long. CDR3 sequence reads: CASSLVGATEAFF. The CDR3 DNA is TGTGCCAGCAGCTTAGTGGGGGCCACTGAAGCTTTCTTT.

Only a few counts were recorded for this clonotype. J is TRBJ2-7 and V is TRBV7-2, with D perhaps TRBD2 (6 bases). The V gene lost 5 bases and the J gene lost 5 bases, with 10 bases spanning the gap. The CDR3 runs 12 residues. Germline lookup yields CDR1 SGHTA and CDR2 FQGNSA. DNA of the CDR3: TGTGCCAGCAGCCCACTAGCCCACGAGCAGTACTTC. This sequence encodes CASSPLAHEQYF.

The table lists this clonotype with a few counts. This chain links TRBV3-1 with TRBJ1-4; D might be TRBD1 (6 bases). The V gene's germline CDR1 is LGHDT and CDR2 YNNKEL (reference sequence). This CDR3 has 14 amino acids. The ends were cut back, 2 bases at V and 5 bases at J, with 9 bases in the middle. CDR3 in amino acids: CASSQFGQNEKLFF. The CDR3 nucleotides are TGTGCCAGCAGCCAATTCGGACAGAATGAAAAACTGTTTTTT.

This clonotype has at least ten counts. J is TRBJ1-4 and V is TRBV28; TRBD1 agrees at 12 bases. V lost 6 bases and J lost 2; bases outside the gene matches: 4. Germline V lookup: CDR1 MDHEN, CDR2 SYDVKM. This CDR3 spans 16 amino acids. CDR3 sequence reads: CASRPGTGGTNEKLFF. DNA of the CDR3: TGTGCCAGCAGACCCGGGACAGGGGGCACTAATGAAAAACTGTTTTTT.

This clonotype has at least ten counts. The chain employs TRBV10-2 and TRBJ1-5; D is unclear. V lost 6 bases and J lost 0, with 15 bases in between. CDR1 is WSHSY, CDR2 SAAADI, per germline. CDR3 size: 16 residues. CDR3 sequence (DNA): TGCGCCAGCAGCGACGTTAAGAAGGCTAGCAATCAGCCCCAGCATTTT. Translation: CASSDVKKASNQPQHF.

To note about this clonotype: Just one base apart from a much larger clone, this may be a read error. The conserved phenylalanine or tryptophan is not found at the CDR3 terminus, so this likely reflects a read error. The V call is TRBV10-3, the J call TRBJ1-1; TRBD1 matches 8 bases. The V and J ends lost 5 bases and 6 bases, in that order; junction bases with no gene match: 2. In germline, CDR1 is ENHRY, CDR2 SYGVKD. There are 12 residues in the CDR3. As DNA, the CDR3 is TGTGCCATCAGTCACAGGGGGTCTGAAGCTTTCTCT. It encodes CAISHRGSEAFS.

At least ten counts were recorded for this clonotype. V usage is TRBV7-9 and J usage is TRBJ1-1; no clear D gene. Germline V gene data show CDR1 as SEHNR and CDR2 as FQNEAQ (reference sequence). V gave up 3 bases and J gave up 5 bases, with 7 bases separating them. The CDR3 totals 12 residues. The CDR3 nucleotides are TGTGCCAGCAGCTTTTGGGGAACTGAAGCTTTCTTT. Encoded protein: CASSFWGTEAFF.

This clonotype was detected many times. The chain joins TRBV12-3 or TRBV12-4 to TRBJ1-1; no clear D. There are 13 residues in the CDR3. V lost 7 bases, J lost 5 bases, and 14 bases lay in between. This chain's CDR3 is CASTSTGRTEAFF. CDR3 coding DNA: TGTGCCAGCACCTCCACGGGGAGGACTGAAGCTTTCTTT.

This chain connects TRBV29-1 to TRBJ1-2; D gene uncertain. Germline V gene sequence: CDR1 SQVTM, CDR2 ANQGSEA. Trimming shortened V by 3 bases and J by 4 bases, and 12 bases separated the two germline ends. The CDR3 is 13 amino acids. The CDR3 nucleotides read TGCAGCGTTGAGGTCATGGTAGGCTATGGCTACACCTTC. It translates to CSVEVMVGYGYTF.

V usage is TRBV30 and J usage is TRBJ2-1; TRBD1 matches at 9 bases. Losses at the gene ends were 0 bases for V and 2 bases for J; bases not matched to a gene: 2. The CDR3 contains 15 residues. The germline CDR1 and CDR2 sequences are GTSNPN and SVGIG (reference sequence). The CDR3 DNA sequence: TGTGCCTGGAGTGTATACAGGGGGCCCTACAATGAGCAGTTCTTC. This encodes CAWSVYRGPYNEQFF.

The rearrangement joins TRBV28 to TRBJ1-2, with TRBD1 matching 12 bases. J lost 3 bases, V lost 5 bases, and 4 bases had no gene match. Per germline, CDR1 MDHEN and CDR2 SYDVKM. The CDR3 runs 15 residues. The CDR3 here is CASSGGQGADYGYTF. The CDR3 DNA reads as TGTGCCAGCAGTGGGGGACAGGGGGCGGACTATGGCTACACCTTC.

On this clonotype itself: A read error is possible here, since a much larger clone lies one base away. The V and J genes are TRBV28 and TRBJ1-5; D is undetermined. Germline-derived CDR1 and CDR2 are MDHEN and SYDVKM. There are 14 residues in the CDR3. This CDR3 is CASSLPGVNQPQDF. The CDR3 DNA is TGTGCCAGCAGTTTACCCGGCGTCAATCAGCCCCAGGATTTT.

The chain recombines TRBV27 with TRBJ1-6, with D possibly being TRBD1 (6 bases). The CDR3 has 15 amino acids. V was trimmed by 3 bases and J by 9 bases, leaving 15 bases between them. The germline CDR1 and CDR2 sequences are MNHEY and SMNVEV (reference sequence). The DNA for the CDR3 is TGTGCCAGCAGTTTCCGGGGGGCGCGTGGTTCACCCCTCCACTTT. This gives the protein CASSFRGARGSPLHF.

In its sample, this clonotype was seen many times. The chain recombines TRBV13 with TRBJ1-2, with no clear D. Deletions cut 4 bases from V and 3 bases from J, with 9 bases between. The CDR3 has 13 amino acids. Germline CDR1 is PRHDT and CDR2 is FYEKMQ (reference sequence). CDR3 residues: CASSSGYDYGYTF. The CDR3 nucleotides read TGTGCCAGCAGCTCAGGATACGACTATGGCTACACCTTC.

This clonotype was found a few times. The V and J genes are TRBV2 and TRBJ1-3; maybe TRBD1 (5 bases). The germline V and J ends were trimmed by 4 bases and 0 bases, with 13 bases remaining between them. Per the germline V gene, CDR1 is SNHLY and CDR2 is FYNNEI. The CDR3 loop spans 16 amino acids. CDR3 amino acids: CASSVGQGFSGNTIYF. The CDR3 DNA follows: TGTGCCAGCAGTGTCGGGCAGGGTTTCTCTGGAAACACCATATATTTT.

This clonotype was counted ten times or more. The rearrangement links TRBV18 to TRBJ2-7; possibly TRBD1 for D (6 bases). The CDR3 contains 13 residues. Germline assignment: CDR1 KGHSH and CDR2 LQKENI. The V and J ends lost 6 bases and 2 bases respectively, with 11 bases between them. Here the CDR3 DNA reads TGTGCCAGCTCGCAAAAGGGGGCCTACGAGCAGTACGTC. Protein product: CASSQKGAYEQYV.

At least ten counts were recorded for this clonotype. This rearrangement joins TRBV12-3 or TRBV12-4 to TRBJ2-2; D is uncertain. V lost 1 base, J lost 0 bases, and 6 bases lay in between. This CDR3 contains 15 residues. The DNA of the CDR3 is TGTGCCAGCAGTTTAGGCCGGACGAACACCGGGGAGCTGTTTTTT. Its protein product is CASSLGRTNTGELFF.

This clonotype was seen a handful of times. V usage is TRBV12-3 or TRBV12-4 and J usage is TRBJ2-7; 7 bases line up with TRBD1. The CDR3 consists of 14 residues. V was pared by 5 bases and J by 4 bases, with 8 bases of the junction left unmatched. The CDR3 DNA sequence: TGTGCCAGCAGTCGGACCGGGACAGAGTACGAGCAGTACGTC. This codes for CASSRTGTEYEQYV.

Many counts were recorded for this clonotype. This rearrangement joins TRBV12-3 or TRBV12-4 to TRBJ2-3; 7 bases align to TRBD2. The V gene end was trimmed by 4 bases and the J gene end by 2 bases; junction bases not matched to a gene: 9. The CDR3 runs to 16 residues. The CDR3 loop reads CASSSRGSGATDTQYF. The CDR3 coding sequence is TGTGCCAGCAGTTCACGGGGGAGCGGGGCCACAGATACGCAGTATTTT.

At least ten counts were recorded for this clonotype. The V call is TRBV5-1, the J call TRBJ2-7, with 7 positions matching TRBD1. The CDR3 sequence is 13 residues long. Germline-derived CDR1 and CDR2 are SGHRS and YFSETQ. V was pared by 1 base and J by 6 bases, with 4 bases of the junction left unmatched. CDR3 nucleotide sequence: TGCGCCAGCAGCTTGACCACAGGGGCCGAGCAGTACTTC. Translated: CASSLTTGAEQYF.

This clonotype was seen at least ten times. V gene TRBV7-3 combines with J gene TRBJ2-1; D perhaps matches TRBD1 (6 bases). This CDR3 is 16 amino acids long. Germline CDR1 reads SGHTA; CDR2 reads FQGTGA. V lost 0 bases to trimming and J lost 1 base, with 10 bases between them. The CDR3 protein is CASSLTRDTSYNEQFF. In nucleotides, the CDR3 is TGTGCCAGCAGCTTAACCCGGGACACTTCCTACAATGAGCAGTTCTTC.

The genes are TRBV7-6 and TRBJ2-5; D might be TRBD1 or TRBD2, each matching 5 bases. Germline values: CDR1 SGHVS, CDR2 FNYEAQ. The CDR3 contains 13 residues. V lost 3 bases and J 7 bases, leaving 12 bases between the germline ends. In DNA, the CDR3 is TGTGCCAGCAGCTTTGGGGACCAGGGGACCCAGTACTTC. This sequence encodes CASSFGDQGTQYF.

V usage is TRBV19 and J usage is TRBJ1-1; D uncertain. The CDR3 loop spans 14 amino acids. The ends were cut back, 10 bases at V and 4 bases at J, with 19 bases in the middle. Germline V gene sequence: CDR1 LNHDA, CDR2 SQIVND (reference sequence). The CDR3 nucleotides are TGTGCCACATGCGGGCAACCGCCGCGCACTGAAGCTTTCTTT. Translating it yields CATCGQPPRTEAFF.

The rearrangement joins TRBV20-1 to TRBJ1-1, with D tentatively TRBD1 (6 bases). V was cut by 0 bases and J by 1 base, with 15 bases left in between. Germline CDR1 reads DFQATT; CDR2 reads SNEGSKA (reference sequence). The CDR3 runs to 16 residues. The CDR3 DNA sequence: TGCAGTGCTAGAGATCTAAGGGGGGTCCCGAACACTGAAGCTTTCTTT. Amino acids: CSARDLRGVPNTEAFF.

This clonotype was detected many times. V usage is TRBV7-6 and J usage is TRBJ1-3, with 8 nucleotides matching TRBD1. CDR1 SGHVS and CDR2 FNYEAQ come from the germline V gene. The CDR3 extends over 17 amino acids. V was clipped by 3 bases and J by 4 bases; unmatched bases: 11. CDR3 sequence: CASSLLSGQGGGNTIYF. For the CDR3, the DNA is TGTGCCAGCAGCTTGTTGTCTGGACAGGGTGGAGGAAACACCATATATTTT. Complete variable domain (other parts from reference TRBV7-6 and TRBJ1-3): GAGVSQSPRYKVTKRGQDVALRCDPISGHVSLYWYRQALGQGPEFLTYFNYEAQQDKSGLPNDRFSAERPEGSISTLTIQRTEQRDSAMYRCASSLLSGQGGGNTIYFGEGSWLTVV.